These 5 T cell receptor beta chains share one sample of origin, sequenced in a study of cytomegalovirus exposure and HLA in healthy donors. 13 Jbeta primers and 60 Vbeta primers were used for the PCR. This table comes from immunoSEQ multiplex PCR, and its TCRdb copy is limited to in-frame clones, with some not included. The sample has around 94,000 clones; 63% are singletons. Sequencing was performed on PBMCs. Source of these receptors: a human donor in good health.

The DNA for the CDR3 is TGTGCCAGCAGCCCCGGGACTAGCGGTTACAATGAGCAGTTCTTC. It encodes CASSPGTSGYNEQFF. The chain joins TRBV11-3 to TRBJ2-1; 11 nucleotides match TRBD2. The germline V gene has CDR1 SGHNT and CDR2 YENEEA. The ends lost 5 bases at V and 4 bases at J; junction bases unmatched: 4. The CDR3 is 15 residues long.

This chain joins TRBV27 and TRBJ2-2; TRBD2 matches at 9 bases. CDR1 and CDR2 (germline): MNHEY, SMNVEV (reference sequence). Trimming removed 6 bases from V and 1 base from J; junction bases left unmatched: 0. The CDR3 totals 14 residues. The CDR3 nucleotides read TGTGCCAGCAGAGCGGGAGGGAACACCGGGGAGCTGTTTTTT. Translated, it gives CASRAGGNTGELFF.

The gene calls are TRBV5-1 and TRBJ2-5; D is possibly TRBD2 (5 bases). The end of the DNA fits TRBJ2-7 better, so the J call may be wrong. Germline loops: CDR1 SGHRS, CDR2 YFSETQ. The CDR3 consists of 14 residues. The CDR3 protein is CASSSSGPHYEQYF. DNA for the CDR3: TGCGCCAGCAGTTCGAGCGGCCCTCACTACGAGCAGTACTTC.

This clone was seen more than once but under ten times. V is TRBV18 and J is TRBJ2-2, with 10 positions matching TRBD2. Losses at the gene ends were 1 base for V and 2 bases for J; bases not matched to a gene: 10. The CDR3 runs 19 residues. Germline CDR1 and CDR2: KGHSH and LQKENI. The CDR3 reads CASSPRVASGSGNTGELFF. For the CDR3, the DNA is TGTGCCAGCTCACCACGAGTTGCTAGCGGGAGTGGTAACACCGGGGAGCTGTTTTTT.

About this clone: Other DNA sequences in the same sample also yield this CDR3. The V call is TRBV5-1, the J call TRBJ2-4, with D perhaps TRBD1 (6 bases). The V gene lost 0 bases and the J gene lost 4 bases, with 11 bases spanning the gap. The CDR3 totals 15 residues. Germline assignment: CDR1 SGHRS and CDR2 YFSETQ. CDR3 in DNA: TGCGCCAGCAGCTTGGAGGGCACAGGGAAAAACATTCAGTACTTC. Its protein is CASSLEGTGKNIQYF.